Listed below are T cell receptor beta chains from one sample, sequenced in a study of cytomegalovirus exposure and HLA in healthy donors. Data came from immunoSEQ multiplex PCR; TCRdb stores just in-frame clones and leaves some out. The sample holds 150,000 to 200,000 clones, 79% seen once. Sequences were obtained from PBMCs. All receptors come from a girl aged 10-17 years in good health and CMV-seropositive. Each CDR3 is given with its conserved first and last residue. The D gene is left open where the match is weak. The size field is filled for only some rows; it gives once, few, many or a size class.

J: TRBJ2-3
D: -
V: TRBV6-1
length: 17
size: medium-sized
CDR3: CASSETPSGGQTDTQYF
DNA: TGTGCCAGCAGTGAAACCCCCTCCGGGGGGCAAACAGATACGCAGTATTTT

J: TRBJ2-1
D: -
V: TRBV4-3
length: 16
size: few
CDR3: CASAPERDSSYNEQFF
DNA: TGCGCCAGCGCGCCCGAGAGGGACTCCTCCTACAATGAGCAGTTCTTC

J: TRBJ1-4
D: TRBD1
V: TRBV7-9
length: 15
size: -
CDR3: CASSQTGGANEKLFF
DNA: TGTGCCAGCAGCCAGACAGGGGGCGCGAATGAAAAACTGTTTTTT

J: TRBJ2-1
D: TRBD2
V: TRBV4-1
length: 16
size: -
CDR3: CASSPGTGGNYNEQFF
DNA: TGCGCCAGCAGCCCGGGCACGGGGGGGAACTACAATGAGCAGTTCTTC

J: TRBJ2-1
D: -
V: TRBV10-3
length: 15
size: -
CDR3: CAISEGQSSYNEQFF
DNA: TGTGCCATCAGTGAGGGGCAGAGCTCCTACAATGAGCAGTTCTTC

J: TRBJ2-5
D: -
V: TRBV12-5
length: 13
size: -
CDR3: CASGLAPPETQYF
DNA: TGTGCTAGTGGTTTGGCCCCTCCGGAGACCCAGTACTTC

J: TRBJ1-5
D: -
V: TRBV6-6
length: 15
size: few
CDR3: CACRDISYSNQPQHF
DNA: TGTGCCTGCCGGGACATCTCATATAGCAATCAGCCCCAGCATTTT

J: TRBJ2-5
D: -
V: TRBV18
length: 14
size: few
CDR3: CASSPNSGRETQYF
DNA: TGTGCCAGCTCACCTAATAGCGGCAGGGAGACCCAGTACTTC

J: TRBJ2-2
D: TRBD2
V: TRBV11-2
length: 14
size: few
CDR3: CASSFGLVTGELFF
DNA: TGTGCCAGCAGCTTCGGACTAGTCACCGGGGAGCTGTTTTTT

J: TRBJ2-5
D: -
V: TRBV7-8
length: 13
size: -
CDR3: CASSLGRQETQYF
DNA: TGTGCCAGCAGCTTGGGGAGGCAAGAGACCCAGTACTTC

J: TRBJ2-3
D: TRBD2
V: TRBV5-4
length: 15
size: -
CDR3: CASSPERGATDTQYF
DNA: TGTGCCAGCAGCCCGGAGCGGGGGGCCACAGATACGCAGTATTTT

J: TRBJ2-3
D: -
V: TRBV27
length: 13
size: -
CDR3: CASSLSSTDTQYF
DNA: TGTGCCAGCAGCCTGAGTAGCACAGATACGCAGTATTTT

J: TRBJ2-1
D: -
V: TRBV5-1
length: 15
size: -
CDR3: CASSLGGSSYNEQFF
DNA: TGCGCCAGCAGCTTAGGGGGAAGCTCCTACAATGAGCAGTTCTTC

J: TRBJ1-3
D: -
V: TRBV6-5
length: 15
size: -
CDR3: CASSYSGSSGNTIYF
DNA: TGTGCCAGCAGTTACTCAGGGAGCTCTGGAAACACCATATATTTT

J: TRBJ1-1
D: -
V: TRBV6-5
length: 15
size: -
CDR3: CASSYSGGAGTEAFF
DNA: TGTGCCAGCAGTTACTCGGGAGGGGCTGGCACTGAAGCTTTCTTT

J: TRBJ2-1
D: TRBD2
V: TRBV5-1
length: 15
size: once
CDR3: CASSVSGGASNEQFF
DNA: TGCGCCAGCAGCGTTAGCGGGGGGGCTAGTAATGAGCAGTTCTTC

J: TRBJ1-2
D: -
V: TRBV7-2
length: 15
size: -
CDR3: CASSPQGPLNYGYTF
DNA: TGTGCCAGCAGCCCCCAGGGGCCCCTTAACTATGGCTACACCTTC

J: TRBJ2-5
D: TRBD2
V: TRBV7-2
length: 15
size: -
CDR3: CASSSGLGAVETQYF
DNA: TGTGCCAGCAGTTCGGGACTAGGGGCGGTTGAGACCCAGTACTTC

J: TRBJ2-6
D: -
V: TRBV4-1
length: 17
size: -
CDR3: CASSHDAPGSGANVLTF
DNA: TGCGCCAGCAGCCACGACGCTCCGGGGTCTGGGGCCAACGTCCTGACTTTC

J: TRBJ2-3
D: TRBD2
V: TRBV19
length: 16
size: -
CDR3: CASSRGSGPSTDTQYF
DNA: TGTGCCAGTAGTAGGGGTAGCGGGCCCTCCACAGATACGCAGTATTTT

J: TRBJ1-4
D: TRBD1
V: TRBV23-1
length: 15
size: -
CDR3: CASSQSKGAFEKLFF
DNA: TGCGCCAGCAGTCAATCGAAGGGGGCCTTTGAAAAACTGTTTTTT

J: TRBJ2-4
D: TRBD2
V: TRBV7-9
length: 15
size: -
CDR3: CASAPAGGAKNIQYF
DNA: TGTGCCAGCGCCCCTGCGGGAGGGGCCAAAAACATTCAGTACTTC

J: TRBJ1-2
D: -
V: TRBV7-9
length: 15
size: -
CDR3: CASSLGGGTPYGYTF
DNA: TGTGCCAGCAGCTTAGGGGGGGGCACCCCCTATGGCTACACCTTC

J: TRBJ1-1
D: -
V: TRBV19
length: 15
size: -
CDR3: CASSNEGGAGTEAFF
DNA: TGTGCCAGTAGTAACGAGGGAGGGGCAGGCACTGAAGCTTTCTTT

J: TRBJ1-5
D: TRBD1
V: TRBV5-6
length: 16
size: -
CDR3: CASSLQVTGVNQPQHF
DNA: TGTGCCAGCAGCTTGCAGGTGACAGGGGTCAATCAGCCCCAGCATTTT

J: TRBJ1-5
D: -
V: TRBV7-2
length: 16
size: -
CDR3: CASSLIGEASNQPQHF
DNA: TGTGCCAGCAGCTTAATTGGGGAGGCAAGCAATCAGCCCCAGCATTTT

J: TRBJ2-5
D: -
V: TRBV18
length: 16
size: -
CDR3: CASSPPAYGGSRSEYF
DNA: TGTGCCAGCTCACCACCGGCCTATGGGGGGTCCCGATCTGAGTACTTC

J: TRBJ1-1
D: TRBD1
V: TRBV11-2
length: 13
size: -
CDR3: CASSVQGAAEAFF
DNA: TGTGCCAGCAGCGTACAGGGGGCGGCGGAAGCTTTCTTT

J: TRBJ2-1
D: TRBD2
V: TRBV5-1
length: 15
size: -
CDR3: CASSLRTSGGDRWFF
DNA: TGCGCCAGCAGCCTCCGGACTAGCGGGGGGGACCGTTGGTTCTTC

J: TRBJ2-2
D: TRBD1
V: TRBV27
length: 15
size: -
CDR3: CASKLDRGNTGELFF
DNA: TGTGCCAGCAAATTGGACAGGGGTAACACCGGGGAGCTGTTTTTT

J: TRBJ1-5
D: -
V: TRBV6-5
length: 15
size: -
CDR3: CASSYSRADNQPQHF
DNA: TGTGCCAGCAGTTACTCGCGGGCAGACAATCAGCCCCAGCATTTT

J: TRBJ1-1
D: -
V: TRBV27
length: 13
size: -
CDR3: CASSQRDTGLAFF
DNA: TGTGCCAGCAGCCAAAGGGACACGGGATTAGCTTTCTTT

J: TRBJ1-5
D: TRBD1
V: TRBV5-4
length: 16
size: -
CDR3: CASSSGGTGVNQPQHF
DNA: TGTGCCAGCAGCTCAGGAGGGACAGGCGTTAATCAGCCCCAGCATTTT

J: TRBJ2-7
D: -
V: TRBV6-6
length: 16
size: -
CDR3: CASSYSSRGRYYEQYF
DNA: TGTGCCAGCAGTTACTCGAGTAGGGGTCGCTATTACGAGCAGTACTTC

J: TRBJ2-6
D: TRBD1
V: TRBV6-5
length: 16
size: -
CDR3: CASSYSTGFGANVLTF
DNA: TGTGCCAGCAGTTACTCGACAGGGTTTGGGGCCAACGTCCTGACTTTC

J: TRBJ2-1
D: -
V: TRBV9
length: 15
size: -
CDR3: CASSAFTGTWNEQFF
DNA: TGTGCCAGCAGCGCTTTCACCGGGACTTGGAATGAGCAGTTCTTC

J: TRBJ2-1
D: -
V: TRBV2
length: 15
size: -
CDR3: CASSVDRLSYNEQFF
DNA: TGTGCCAGCAGTGTGGACAGACTCTCCTACAATGAGCAGTTCTTC

J: TRBJ2-3
D: -
V: TRBV12-5
length: 15
size: -
CDR3: CASGNPSLYTDTQYF
DNA: TGTGCTAGTGGTAACCCGTCGCTCTACACAGATACGCAGTATTTT

J: TRBJ2-1
D: -
V: TRBV27
length: 13
size: few
CDR3: CASSFWGDNEQFF
DNA: TGTGCCAGCAGTTTTTGGGGGGACAATGAGCAGTTCTTC

J: TRBJ1-2
D: -
V: TRBV5-4
length: 12
size: -
CDR3: CASTRGGYGYTF
DNA: TGTGCCAGCACGCGGGGAGGCTATGGCTACACCTTC

J: TRBJ2-6
D: -
V: TRBV6-5
length: 15
size: once
CDR3: CASIEQGFGANVLTF
DNA: TGTGCCAGCATCGAACAGGGCTTTGGGGCCAACGTCCTGACTTTC

J: TRBJ2-1
D: -
V: TRBV7-9
length: 15
size: -
CDR3: CASSLGGGLYNEQFF
DNA: TGTGCCAGCAGCTTAGGCGGGGGCCTTTACAATGAGCAGTTCTTC

J: TRBJ2-7
D: TRBD2
V: TRBV5-1
length: 15
size: once
CDR3: CASSAGAGATYEQYF
DNA: TGCGCCAGCAGCGCGGGAGCGGGGGCCACCTACGAGCAGTACTTC

J: TRBJ2-3
D: TRBD2
V: TRBV6-1
length: 16
size: few
CDR3: CASSEAGGAGADTQYF
DNA: TGTGCCAGCAGTGAAGCCGGGGGGGCAGGGGCAGATACGCAGTATTTT

J: TRBJ1-2
D: TRBD1
V: TRBV29-1
length: 14
size: -
CDR3: CSVLITGGVGGYTF
DNA: TGCAGCGTGCTGATTACAGGGGGCGTGGGTGGCTACACCTTC

J: TRBJ2-1
D: TRBD2
V: TRBV4-3
length: 18
size: few
CDR3: CASSQDKAGGDPYNEQFF
DNA: TGCGCCAGCAGCCAAGATAAAGCGGGGGGCGACCCTTACAATGAGCAGTTCTTC

J: TRBJ2-6
D: -
V: TRBV5-1
length: 15
size: -
CDR3: CASSGGYSGANVLTF
DNA: TGCGCCAGCAGCGGCGGATACTCTGGGGCCAACGTCCTGACTTTC

J: TRBJ2-7
D: -
V: TRBV20-1
length: 11
size: -
CDR3: CSAQKFYEQYF
DNA: TGCAGTGCCCAGAAGTTCTACGAGCAGTACTTC

J: TRBJ2-5
D: TRBD1
V: TRBV5-1
length: 14
size: -
CDR3: CASSLIAGGETQYF
DNA: TGCGCCAGCAGCTTGATCGCAGGGGGAGAGACCCAGTACTTC

J: TRBJ2-1
D: -
V: TRBV4-3
length: 16
size: -
CDR3: CASSQDGGTGLREQFF
DNA: TGCGCCAGCAGCCAAGACGGGGGGACAGGCCTTAGGGAGCAGTTCTTC

J: TRBJ2-7
D: TRBD1
V: TRBV5-1
length: 14
size: -
CDR3: CASSLGQGSYEQYF
DNA: TGCGCCAGCAGCTTGGGACAGGGGTCCTACGAGCAGTACTTC

J: TRBJ1-2
D: -
V: TRBV2
length: 11
size: -
CDR3: CASSEFEGYTF
DNA: TGTGCCAGCAGTGAGTTCGAGGGCTACACCTTC

J: TRBJ1-1
D: TRBD1
V: TRBV9
length: 15
size: -
CDR3: CASSARQGSGTEAFF
DNA: TGTGCCAGCAGCGCCCGACAGGGATCGGGCACTGAAGCTTTCTTT

J: TRBJ1-2
D: -
V: TRBV7-2
length: 12
size: -
CDR3: CASSLGIAVYTF
DNA: TGTGCCAGCAGCTTGGGTATTGCGGTCTACACCTTC

J: TRBJ1-3
D: TRBD1
V: TRBV19
length: 14
size: -
CDR3: CASGIDRAGNTIYF
DNA: TGTGCCAGTGGAATCGACAGGGCTGGAAACACCATATATTTT

J: TRBJ2-7
D: -
V: TRBV7-9
length: 11
size: -
CDR3: CASSLRGEQYF
DNA: TGTGCCAGCAGCTTACGGGGCGAGCAGTACTTC

J: TRBJ2-1
D: TRBD2
V: TRBV6-1
length: 14
size: -
CDR3: CASSVAGGPNEQFF
DNA: TGTGCCAGCAGTGTTGCGGGGGGGCCAAATGAGCAGTTCTTC